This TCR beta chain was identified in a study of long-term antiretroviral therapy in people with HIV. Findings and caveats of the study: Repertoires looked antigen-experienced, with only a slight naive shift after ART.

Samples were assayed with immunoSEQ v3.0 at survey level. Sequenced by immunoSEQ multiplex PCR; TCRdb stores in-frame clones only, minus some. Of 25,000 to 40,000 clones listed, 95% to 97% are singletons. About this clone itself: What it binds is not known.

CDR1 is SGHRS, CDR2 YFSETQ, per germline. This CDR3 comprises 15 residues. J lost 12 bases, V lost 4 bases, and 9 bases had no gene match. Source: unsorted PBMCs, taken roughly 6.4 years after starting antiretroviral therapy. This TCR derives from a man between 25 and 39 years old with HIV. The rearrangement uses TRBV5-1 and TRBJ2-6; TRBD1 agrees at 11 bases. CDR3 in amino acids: CASSTEDRGLTVLTF. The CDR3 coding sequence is TGCGCCAGCAGCACCGAGGACAGGGGGCTAACCGTCCTGACTTTC. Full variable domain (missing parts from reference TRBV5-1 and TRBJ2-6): KAGVTQTPRYLIKTRGQQVTLSCSPISGHRSVSWYQQTPGQGLQFLFEYFSETQRNKGNFPGRFSGRQFSNSRSEMNVSTLELGDSALYLCASSTEDRGLTVLTFGAGSRLTVL.